These 2 T cell receptor beta chains share one sample of origin, sequenced in a study of CD8 T cells in Susac syndrome. Reverse transcription of roughly 0.5 to 1 ug RNA was performed with random hexamers. TCRdb analysed the immunoSEQ multiplex PCR reads with MiXCR anew, one entry per CDR3 protein. This table has over 150,000 distinct CDR3 sequences, 93% appearing once. The sequenced material came from CD4+ T cells from PBMCs. The receptors were gathered from a human donor with multiple sclerosis.

The gene calls are TRBV6-6 and TRBJ2-7; TRBD1 matches 11 bases. The CDR3 has 15 residues. Germline CDR1 is MNHNY and CDR2 is SVGAGI (reference sequence). The junction had 5 bases not matched to a gene; V was cut back by 6 bases and J by 1 base. This chain's CDR3 is CASRPGQGASYEQYF. For the CDR3, the DNA is TGTGCCAGCAGACCCGGACAGGGGGCATCCTACGAGCAGTACTTC.

The chain has TRBV6-6 and TRBJ2-5; D gene uncertain. From germline, CDR1 is MNHNY and CDR2 SVGAGI (reference sequence). V lost 4 bases, J lost 1 base, and 4 bases lay in between. The CDR3 sequence is 12 residues long. This CDR3 reads CASSSSQETQYF. In DNA form, the CDR3 reads TGTGCCAGCAGTTCGTCCCAAGAGACCCAGTACTTC.